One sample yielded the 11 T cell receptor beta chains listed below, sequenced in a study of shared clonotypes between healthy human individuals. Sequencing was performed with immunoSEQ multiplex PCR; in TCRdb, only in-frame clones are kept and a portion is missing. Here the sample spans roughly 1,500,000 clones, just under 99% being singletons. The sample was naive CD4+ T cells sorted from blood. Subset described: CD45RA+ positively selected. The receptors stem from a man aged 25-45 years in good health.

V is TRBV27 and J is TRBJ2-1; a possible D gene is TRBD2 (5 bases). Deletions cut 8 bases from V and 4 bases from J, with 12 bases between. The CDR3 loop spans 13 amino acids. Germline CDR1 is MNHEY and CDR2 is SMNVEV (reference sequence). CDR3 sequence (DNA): TGTGCCAGCCGCGGAGGCGGTTACAATGAGCAGTTCTTC. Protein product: CASRGGGYNEQFF.

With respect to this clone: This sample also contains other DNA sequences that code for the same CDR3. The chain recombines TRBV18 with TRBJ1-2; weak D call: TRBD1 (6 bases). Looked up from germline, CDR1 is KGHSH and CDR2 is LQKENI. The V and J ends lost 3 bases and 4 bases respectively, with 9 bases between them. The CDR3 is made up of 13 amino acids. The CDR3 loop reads CASSPDSSYGYTF. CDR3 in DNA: TGTGCCAGCTCACCGGACAGCTCCTATGGCTACACCTTC.

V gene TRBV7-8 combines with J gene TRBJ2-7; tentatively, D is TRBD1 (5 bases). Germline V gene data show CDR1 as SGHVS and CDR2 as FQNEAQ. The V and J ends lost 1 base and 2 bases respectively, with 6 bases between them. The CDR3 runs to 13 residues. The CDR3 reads CASSLGQPYEQYF. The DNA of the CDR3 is TGTGCCAGCAGCTTAGGACAGCCCTACGAGCAGTACTTC.

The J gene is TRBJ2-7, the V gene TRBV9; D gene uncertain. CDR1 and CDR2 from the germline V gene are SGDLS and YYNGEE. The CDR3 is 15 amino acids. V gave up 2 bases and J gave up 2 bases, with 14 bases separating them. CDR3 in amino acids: CASSVHTLNPYEQYF. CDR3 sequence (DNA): TGTGCCAGCAGCGTTCACACCCTTAACCCCTACGAGCAGTACTTC.

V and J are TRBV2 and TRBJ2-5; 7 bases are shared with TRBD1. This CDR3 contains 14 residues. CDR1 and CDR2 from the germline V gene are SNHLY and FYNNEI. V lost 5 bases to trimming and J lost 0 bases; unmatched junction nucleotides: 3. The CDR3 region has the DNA TGTGCCAGCAGTCGGGACAGCAACCAAGAGACCCAGTACTTC. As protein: CASSRDSNQETQYF.

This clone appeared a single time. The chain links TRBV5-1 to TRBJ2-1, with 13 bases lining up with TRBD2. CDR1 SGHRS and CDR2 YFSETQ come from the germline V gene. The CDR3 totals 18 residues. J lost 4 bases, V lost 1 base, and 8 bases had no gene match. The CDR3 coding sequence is TGCGCCAGCAGCTTGCGGACTAGCGGGAGCATGTTTTACAATGAGCAGTTCTTC. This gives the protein CASSLRTSGSMFYNEQFF. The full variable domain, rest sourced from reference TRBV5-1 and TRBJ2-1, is KAGVTQTPRYLIKTRGQQVTLSCSPISGHRSVSWYQQTPGQGLQFLFEYFSETQRNKGNFPGRFSGRQFSNSRSEMNVSTLELGDSALYLCASSLRTSGSMFYNEQFFGPGTRLTVL.

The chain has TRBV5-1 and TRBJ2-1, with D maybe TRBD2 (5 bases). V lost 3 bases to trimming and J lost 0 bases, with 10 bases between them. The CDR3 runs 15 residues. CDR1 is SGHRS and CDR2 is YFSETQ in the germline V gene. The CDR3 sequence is CASSSRESSYNEQFF. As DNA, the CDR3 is TGCGCCAGCAGCTCTAGGGAGAGCTCCTACAATGAGCAGTTCTTC.

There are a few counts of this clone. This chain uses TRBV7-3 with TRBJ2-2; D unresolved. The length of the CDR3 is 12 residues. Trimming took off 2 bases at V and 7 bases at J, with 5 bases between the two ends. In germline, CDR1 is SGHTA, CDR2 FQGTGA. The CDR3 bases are TGTGCCAGCAGCTTAGTTGGCGGGGAGCTGTTTTTT. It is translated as CASSLVGGELFF.

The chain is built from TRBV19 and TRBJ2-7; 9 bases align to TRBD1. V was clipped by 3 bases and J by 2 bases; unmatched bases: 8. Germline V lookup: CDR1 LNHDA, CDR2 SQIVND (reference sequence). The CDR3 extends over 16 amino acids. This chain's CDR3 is CASSIWTGEYTYEQYF. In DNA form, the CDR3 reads TGTGCCAGTAGTATTTGGACAGGGGAATATACCTACGAGCAGTACTTC.

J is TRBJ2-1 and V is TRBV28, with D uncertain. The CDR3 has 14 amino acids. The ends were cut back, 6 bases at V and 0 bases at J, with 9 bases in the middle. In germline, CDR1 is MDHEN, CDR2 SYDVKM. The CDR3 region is CASRDFFSYNEQFF. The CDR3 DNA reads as TGTGCCAGCAGGGATTTCTTCTCCTACAATGAGCAGTTCTTC.

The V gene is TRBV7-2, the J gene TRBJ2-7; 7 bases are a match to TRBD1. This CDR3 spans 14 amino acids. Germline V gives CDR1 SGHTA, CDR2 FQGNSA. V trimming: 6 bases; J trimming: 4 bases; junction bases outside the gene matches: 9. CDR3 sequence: CASRPGGPLYEQYF. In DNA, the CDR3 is TGTGCCAGCAGGCCAGGGGGACCTCTTTACGAGCAGTACTTC.